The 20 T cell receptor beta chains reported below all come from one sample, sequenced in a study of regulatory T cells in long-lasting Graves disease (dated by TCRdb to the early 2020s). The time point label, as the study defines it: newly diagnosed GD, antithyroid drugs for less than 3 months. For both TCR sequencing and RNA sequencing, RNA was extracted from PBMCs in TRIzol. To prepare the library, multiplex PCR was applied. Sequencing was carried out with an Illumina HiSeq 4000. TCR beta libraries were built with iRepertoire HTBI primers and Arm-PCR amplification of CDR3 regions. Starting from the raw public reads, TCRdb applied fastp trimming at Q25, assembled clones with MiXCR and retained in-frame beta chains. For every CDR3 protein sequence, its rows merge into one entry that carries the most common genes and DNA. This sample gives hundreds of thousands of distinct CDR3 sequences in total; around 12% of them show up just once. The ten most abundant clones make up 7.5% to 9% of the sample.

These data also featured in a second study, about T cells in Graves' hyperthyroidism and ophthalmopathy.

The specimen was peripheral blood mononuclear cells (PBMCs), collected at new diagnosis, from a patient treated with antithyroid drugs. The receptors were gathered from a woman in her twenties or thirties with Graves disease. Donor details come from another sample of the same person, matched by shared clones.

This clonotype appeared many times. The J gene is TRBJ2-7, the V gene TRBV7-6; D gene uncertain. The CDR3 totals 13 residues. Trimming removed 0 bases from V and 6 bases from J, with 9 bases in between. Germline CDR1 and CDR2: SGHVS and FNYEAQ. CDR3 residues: CASSLASVGEQYF. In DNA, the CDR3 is TGTGCCAGCAGCTTAGCCTCGGTGGGCGAGCAGTACTTC.

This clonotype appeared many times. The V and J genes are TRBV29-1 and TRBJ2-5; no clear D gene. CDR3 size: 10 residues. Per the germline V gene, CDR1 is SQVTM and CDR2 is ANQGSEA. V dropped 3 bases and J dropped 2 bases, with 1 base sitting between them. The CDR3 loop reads CSVDQETQYF. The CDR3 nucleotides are TGCAGCGTTGATCAAGAGACCCAGTACTTC.

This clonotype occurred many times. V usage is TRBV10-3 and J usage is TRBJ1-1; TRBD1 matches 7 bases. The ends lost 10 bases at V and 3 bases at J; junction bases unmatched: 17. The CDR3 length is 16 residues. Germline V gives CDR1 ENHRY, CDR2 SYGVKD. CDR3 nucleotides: TGTGCCACCCAGGATACAGGGGCGTCCAAGGACACTGAAGCTTTCTTT. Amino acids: CATQDTGASKDTEAFF.

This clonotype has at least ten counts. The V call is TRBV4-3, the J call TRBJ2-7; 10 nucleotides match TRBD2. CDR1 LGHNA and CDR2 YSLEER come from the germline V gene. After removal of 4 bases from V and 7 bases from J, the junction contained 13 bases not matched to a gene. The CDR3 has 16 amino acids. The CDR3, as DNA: TGCGCCAGCAGCCCCGACCCGGCTAGCGGGAGTCAAGAGCAGTACTTC. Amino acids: CASSPDPASGSQEQYF.

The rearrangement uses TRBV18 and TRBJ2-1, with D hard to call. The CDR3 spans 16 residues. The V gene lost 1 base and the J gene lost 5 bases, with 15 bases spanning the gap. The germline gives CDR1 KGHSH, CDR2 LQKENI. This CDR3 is CASSPQTGRANNEQFF. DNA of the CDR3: TGTGCCAGCTCACCACAGACGGGTAGGGCAAACAATGAGCAGTTCTTC.

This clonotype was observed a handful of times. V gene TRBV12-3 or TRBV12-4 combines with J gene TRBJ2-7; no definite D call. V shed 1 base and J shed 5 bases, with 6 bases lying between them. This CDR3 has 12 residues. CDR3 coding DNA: TGTGCCAGCAGTTTAGGAGCTGACGAGCAGTACTTC. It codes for CASSLGADEQYF.

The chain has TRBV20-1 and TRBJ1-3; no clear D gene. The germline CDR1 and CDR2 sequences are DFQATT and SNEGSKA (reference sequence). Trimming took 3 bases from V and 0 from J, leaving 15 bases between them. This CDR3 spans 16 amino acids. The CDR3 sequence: CSARSPGEGSGNTIYF. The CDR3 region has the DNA TGCAGTGCTAGGAGCCCCGGCGAAGGCTCTGGAAACACCATATATTTT.

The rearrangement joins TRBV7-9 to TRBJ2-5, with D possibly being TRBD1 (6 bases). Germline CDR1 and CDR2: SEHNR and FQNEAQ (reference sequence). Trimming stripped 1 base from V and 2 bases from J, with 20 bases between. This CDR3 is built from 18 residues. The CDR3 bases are TGTGCCAGCAGCTTAGGCGTTATTTACGGACAGAATCAAGAGACCCAGTACTTC. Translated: CASSLGVIYGQNQETQYF.

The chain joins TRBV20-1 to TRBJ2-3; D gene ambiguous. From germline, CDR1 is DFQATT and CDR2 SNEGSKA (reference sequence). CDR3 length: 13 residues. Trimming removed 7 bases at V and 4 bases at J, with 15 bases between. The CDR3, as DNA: TGCAGTGTGCTCCCGGGTCAGTCAGATACGCAGTATTTT. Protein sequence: CSVLPGQSDTQYF.

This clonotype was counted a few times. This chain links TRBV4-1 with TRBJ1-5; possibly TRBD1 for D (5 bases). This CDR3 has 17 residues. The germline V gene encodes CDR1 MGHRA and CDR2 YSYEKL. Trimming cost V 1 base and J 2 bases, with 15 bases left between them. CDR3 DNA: TGCGCCAGCAGCCAAGGGAGGGGCCGGGGTGGCAATCAGCCCCAGCATTTT. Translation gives CASSQGRGRGGNQPQHF.

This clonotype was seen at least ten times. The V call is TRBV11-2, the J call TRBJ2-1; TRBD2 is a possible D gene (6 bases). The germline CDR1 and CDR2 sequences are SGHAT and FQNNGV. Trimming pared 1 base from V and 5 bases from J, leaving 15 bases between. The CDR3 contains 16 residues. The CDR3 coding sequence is TGTGCCAGCAGCTTAGGGACTACCACATGGAACAATGAGCAGTTCTTC. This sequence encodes CASSLGTTTWNNEQFF.

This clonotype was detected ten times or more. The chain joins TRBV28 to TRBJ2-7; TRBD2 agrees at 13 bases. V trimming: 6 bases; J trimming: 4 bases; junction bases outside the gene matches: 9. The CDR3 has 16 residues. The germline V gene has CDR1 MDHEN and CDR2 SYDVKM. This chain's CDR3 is CASSPETSGRLYEQYF. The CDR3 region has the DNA TGTGCCAGCAGCCCAGAGACTAGCGGGAGGTTATACGAGCAGTACTTC.

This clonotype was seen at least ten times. In nucleotides, the CDR3 is TGCGCCAGCAGCCCCCAAGCGGGAGGCCCAGATACGCAGTATTTT. It specifies CASSPQAGGPDTQYF. V usage is TRBV4-3 and J usage is TRBJ2-3, with 9 bases that match TRBD2. Germline V gives CDR1 LGHNA, CDR2 YSLEER. After removal of 4 bases from V and 4 bases from J, the junction contained 6 bases not matched to a gene. The CDR3 loop spans 15 amino acids.

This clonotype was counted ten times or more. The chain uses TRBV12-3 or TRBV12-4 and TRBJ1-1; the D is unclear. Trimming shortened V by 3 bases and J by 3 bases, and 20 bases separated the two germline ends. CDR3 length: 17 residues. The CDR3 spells CASSLGPGTRVDTEAFF. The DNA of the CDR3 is TGTGCCAGCAGTTTGGGCCCAGGTACTAGGGTGGACACTGAAGCTTTCTTT.

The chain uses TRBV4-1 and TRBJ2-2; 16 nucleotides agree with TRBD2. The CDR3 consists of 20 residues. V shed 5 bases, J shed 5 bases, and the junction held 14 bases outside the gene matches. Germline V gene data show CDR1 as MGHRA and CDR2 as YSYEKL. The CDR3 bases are TGCGCCAGCAGCGGACCCGGGACTAGCGGGAGGGGGGGGCAGACCGGGGAGCTGTTTTTT. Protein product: CASSGPGTSGRGGQTGELFF.

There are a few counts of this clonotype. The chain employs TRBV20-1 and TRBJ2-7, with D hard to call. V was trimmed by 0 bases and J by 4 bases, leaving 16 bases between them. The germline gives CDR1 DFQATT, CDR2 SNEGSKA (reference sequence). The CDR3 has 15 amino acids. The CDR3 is CSARDPRTGTYEQYF. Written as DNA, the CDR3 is TGCAGTGCTAGAGATCCCCGGACCGGAACTTACGAGCAGTACTTC.

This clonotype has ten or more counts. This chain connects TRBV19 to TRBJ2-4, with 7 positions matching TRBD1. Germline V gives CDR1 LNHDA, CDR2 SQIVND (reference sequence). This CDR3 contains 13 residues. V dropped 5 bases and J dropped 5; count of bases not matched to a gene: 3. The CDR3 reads CASSWTGENIQYF. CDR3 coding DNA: TGTGCCAGTAGTTGGACAGGAGAAAACATTCAGTACTTC.

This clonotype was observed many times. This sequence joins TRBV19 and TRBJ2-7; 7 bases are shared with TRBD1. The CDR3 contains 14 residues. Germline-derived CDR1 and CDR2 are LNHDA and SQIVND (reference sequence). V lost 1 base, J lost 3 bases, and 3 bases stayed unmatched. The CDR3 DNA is TGTGCCAGTAGTATAGGGGGGACAGACTACGAGCAGTACTTC. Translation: CASSIGGTDYEQYF.

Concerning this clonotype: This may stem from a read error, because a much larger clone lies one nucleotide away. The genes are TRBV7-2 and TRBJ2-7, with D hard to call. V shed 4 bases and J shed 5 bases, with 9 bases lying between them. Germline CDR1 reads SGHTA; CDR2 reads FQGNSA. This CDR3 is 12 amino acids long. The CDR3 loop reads CASSSAWDEQYF. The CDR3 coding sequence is TGTGCCAGCAGCTCAGCGTGGGACGAGCAGTACTTC.

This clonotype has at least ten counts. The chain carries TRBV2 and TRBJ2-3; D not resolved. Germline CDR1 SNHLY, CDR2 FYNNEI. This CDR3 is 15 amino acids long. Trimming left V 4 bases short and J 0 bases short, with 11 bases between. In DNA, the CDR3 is TGTGCCAGCAGTGTACACCAGAAGAGCACAGATACGCAGTATTTT. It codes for CASSVHQKSTDTQYF.